This T cell receptor beta chain was sequenced during a study of metastatic and nonmetastatic thyroid tumors. Background on the study: It was across blood and tumor or nodule tissue from malignant and benign thyroid patients that repertoires were compared.

General study findings and limits: Malignant thyroid tumors reportedly exceeded benign nodules significantly in TCR beta diversity, with the difference appearing in blood and tumor.

Germline values: CDR1 DFQATT, CDR2 SNEGSKA (reference sequence). The V and J ends lost 6 bases and 4 bases respectively, with 13 bases between them. The CDR3 contains 13 residues. Under the authors' procedure: A distant-metastasis classifier for papillary thyroid cancer was built using CDR3 differences across clinicopathological groups. Via MiXCR, TCRdb re-called the PCR reads. It is TCRdb's table, rather than the study itself, that gives the V and J calls and clone size. The table lists roughly 25,000 clones, roughly a quarter of them singletons. No patient had received any treatment before thyroid surgery. This clone is categorized as medium-sized. Its antigen remains unknown.

Material: tumor tissue. This receptor was taken from a male donor with papillary thyroid cancer or a benign thyroid nodule (not recorded which). Some clones in this sample may be carry-over from other donors' samples. The V and J genes are TRBV20-1 and TRBJ1-3; D unresolved. CDR3 DNA sequence: TGCAGTGCGAGTCAAGGGTTGGGAAACACCATATATTTT. This gives the protein CSASQGLGNTIYF.